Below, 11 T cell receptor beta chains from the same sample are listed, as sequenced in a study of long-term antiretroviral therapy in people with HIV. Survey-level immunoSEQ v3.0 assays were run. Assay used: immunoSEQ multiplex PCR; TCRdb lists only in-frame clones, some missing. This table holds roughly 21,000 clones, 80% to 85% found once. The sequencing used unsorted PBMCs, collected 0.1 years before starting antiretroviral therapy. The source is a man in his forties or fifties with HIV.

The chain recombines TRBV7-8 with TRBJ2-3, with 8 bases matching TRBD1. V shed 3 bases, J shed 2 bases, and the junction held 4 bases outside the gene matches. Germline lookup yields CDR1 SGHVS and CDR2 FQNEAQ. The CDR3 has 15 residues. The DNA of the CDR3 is TGTGCCAGCAGCTTCGGGACAGGACCCACAGATACGCAGTATTTT. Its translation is CASSFGTGPTDTQYF.

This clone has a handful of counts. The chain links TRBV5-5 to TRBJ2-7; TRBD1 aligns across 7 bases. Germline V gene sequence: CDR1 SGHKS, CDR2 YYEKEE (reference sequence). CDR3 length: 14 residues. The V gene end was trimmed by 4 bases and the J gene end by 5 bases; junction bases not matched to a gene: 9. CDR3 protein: CASSRDGTANEQYF. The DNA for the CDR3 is TGTGCCAGCAGCCGCGATGGGACAGCGAACGAGCAGTACTTC.

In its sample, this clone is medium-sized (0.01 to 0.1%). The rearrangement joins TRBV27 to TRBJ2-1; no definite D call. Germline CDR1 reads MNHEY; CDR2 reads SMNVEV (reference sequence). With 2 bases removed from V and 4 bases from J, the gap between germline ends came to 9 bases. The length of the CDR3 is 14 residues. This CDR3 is CASSLALGYNEQFF. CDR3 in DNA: TGTGCCAGCAGTTTAGCCCTTGGGTACAATGAGCAGTTCTTC.

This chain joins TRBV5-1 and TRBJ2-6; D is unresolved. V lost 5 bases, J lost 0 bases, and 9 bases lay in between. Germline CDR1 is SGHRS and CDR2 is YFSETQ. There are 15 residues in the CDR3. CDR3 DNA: TGCGCCAGCAGGGTGGCCCTCTCTGGGGCCAACGTCCTGACTTTC. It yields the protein CASRVALSGANVLTF.

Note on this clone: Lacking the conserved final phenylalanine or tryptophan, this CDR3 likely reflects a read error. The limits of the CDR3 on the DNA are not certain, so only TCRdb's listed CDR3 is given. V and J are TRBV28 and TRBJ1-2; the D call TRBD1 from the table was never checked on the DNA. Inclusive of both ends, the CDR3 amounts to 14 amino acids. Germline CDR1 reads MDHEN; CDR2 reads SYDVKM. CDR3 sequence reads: CASSSFGTAYTLKS.

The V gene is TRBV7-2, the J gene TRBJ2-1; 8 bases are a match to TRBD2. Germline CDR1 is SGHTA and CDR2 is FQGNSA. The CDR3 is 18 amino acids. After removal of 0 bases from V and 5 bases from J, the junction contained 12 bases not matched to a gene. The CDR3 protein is CASSLAVYQGLVDNEQFF. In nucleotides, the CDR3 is TGTGCCAGCAGCTTAGCGGTCTATCAGGGACTAGTGGACAATGAGCAGTTCTTC.

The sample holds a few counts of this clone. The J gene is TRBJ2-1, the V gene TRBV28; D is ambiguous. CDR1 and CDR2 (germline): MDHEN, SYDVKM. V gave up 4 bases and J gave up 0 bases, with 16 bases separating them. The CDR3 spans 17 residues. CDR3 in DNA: TGTGCCAGCAGTTCGTCCTCGAGATTCAGCTCCTACAATGAGCAGTTCTTC. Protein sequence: CASSSSSRFSSYNEQFF.

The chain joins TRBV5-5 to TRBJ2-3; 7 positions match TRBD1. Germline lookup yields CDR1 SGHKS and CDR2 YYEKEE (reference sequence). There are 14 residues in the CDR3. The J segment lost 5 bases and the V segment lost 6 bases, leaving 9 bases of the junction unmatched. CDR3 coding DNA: TGTGCCAGCACCGTCATGACAGGGAAAGATACGCAGTATTTT. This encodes CASTVMTGKDTQYF.

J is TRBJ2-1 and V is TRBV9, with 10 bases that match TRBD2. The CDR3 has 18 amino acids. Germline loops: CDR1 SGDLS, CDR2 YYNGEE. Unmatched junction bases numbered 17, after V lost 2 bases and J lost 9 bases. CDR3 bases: TGTGCCAGCAGCGTCCGTCATGGGGCTAGCGGGGGCCAGGGTGAGCAGTTCTTC. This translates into CASSVRHGASGGQGEQFF.

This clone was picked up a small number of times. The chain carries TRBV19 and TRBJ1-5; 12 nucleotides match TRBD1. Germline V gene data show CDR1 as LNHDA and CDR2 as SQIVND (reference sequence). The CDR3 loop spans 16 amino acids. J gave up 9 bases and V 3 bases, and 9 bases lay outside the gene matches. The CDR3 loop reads CASSITGTGGDWPQHF. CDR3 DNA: TGTGCCAGTAGTATCACCGGGACAGGGGGCGATTGGCCCCAGCATTTT.

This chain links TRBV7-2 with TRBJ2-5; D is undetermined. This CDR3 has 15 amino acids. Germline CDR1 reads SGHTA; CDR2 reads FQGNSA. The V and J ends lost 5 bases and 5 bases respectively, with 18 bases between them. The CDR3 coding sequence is TGTGCCAGCAGCCCACCGGGCCCCGATTTGGAGACCCAGTACTTC. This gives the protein CASSPPGPDLETQYF.